These 8 T cell receptor beta chains originate from one sample sequenced in a study of chemoradiotherapy in HPV16-positive cancers. The assay was immunoSEQ multiplex PCR, and TCRdb's table has in-frame clones only and misses some. The repertoire holds a few thousand clones, with around nine tenths as singletons. Sample: tumor tissue, taken from a patient who underwent chemoradiotherapy. Receptor source: a human donor with HPV-associated anogenital cancer.

This rearrangement joins TRBV2 to TRBJ2-7, with D tentatively TRBD2 (6 bases). The CDR3 consists of 13 residues. The germline V and J ends were trimmed by 7 bases and 3 bases, with 13 bases remaining between them. Per germline, CDR1 SNHLY and CDR2 FYNNEI. The DNA of the CDR3 is TGTGCCAGCACACTAGCCTTATTCTACGAGCAGTACTTC. Amino acid sequence: CASTLALFYEQYF.

V and J are TRBV5-1 and TRBJ1-4; the match to TRBD1 covers 12 bases. Germline CDR1 and CDR2: SGHRS and YFSETQ. This CDR3 is 16 amino acids long. Trimming cost V 5 bases and J 8 bases; bases outside gene matches: 10. The CDR3 loop is CASRQNTGTGGEKLFF. CDR3 DNA sequence: TGCGCCAGCAGACAAAACACCGGGACAGGGGGCGAAAAACTGTTTTTT.

The V call is TRBV5-1, the J call TRBJ2-7, with 10 bases identical to TRBD1. Trimming removed 5 bases from V and 5 bases from J; junction bases left unmatched: 7. Germline lookup yields CDR1 SGHRS and CDR2 YFSETQ. The CDR3 sequence is 14 residues long. CDR3 in amino acids: CASRKTGGPDEQYF. The CDR3 coding sequence is TGCGCCAGCAGGAAGACAGGGGGCCCCGACGAGCAGTACTTC.

In DNA form, the CDR3 reads TGTGCCAGCAGCCAAGAGAACAGGTTCTTAACTAATGAAAAACTGTTTTTT. Translated: CASSQENRFLTNEKLFF. This chain joins TRBV4-2 and TRBJ1-4; weak D call: TRBD1 (5 bases). V was trimmed by 0 bases and J by 1 base, leaving 12 bases between them. The CDR3 runs 17 residues. Germline assignment: CDR1 LGHNA and CDR2 YNFKEQ.

The CDR3 here is CASSREAAANYGYTF. For the CDR3, the DNA is TGTGCCAGCAGCAGGGAGGCAGCTGCTAACTATGGCTACACCTTC. The chain employs TRBV11-2 and TRBJ1-2; the D is unclear. The length of the CDR3 is 15 residues. Germline V CDR1 and CDR2: SGHAT, FQNNGV. V gave up 5 bases and J gave up 0 bases, with 13 bases separating them.

V gene TRBV6-1 combines with J gene TRBJ2-7; a weak D match, TRBD1 (7 bases). CDR1 is MNHNS and CDR2 is SASEGT in the germline V gene. This CDR3 region has 14 residues. The V end lost 10 bases, the J end lost 6 bases, and 22 bases lay between the germline ends. The CDR3 is CAIQGGVEGGEQYF. CDR3 DNA: TGTGCCATCCAGGGGGGCGTGGAGGGGGGCGAGCAGTACTTC.

The chain is built from TRBV5-1 and TRBJ2-7; D remains unclear. Trimming shortened V by 0 bases and J by 4 bases, and 14 bases separated the two germline ends. Germline V lookup: CDR1 SGHRS, CDR2 YFSETQ. The CDR3 is 15 amino acids. In DNA form, the CDR3 reads TGCGCCAGCAGCTTGGCATGGCAGGCCGCGTACGAGCAGTACTTC. Translation: CASSLAWQAAYEQYF. The full variable domain, completed using reference TRBV5-1 and TRBJ2-7, is KAGVTQTPRYLIKTRGQQVTLSCSPISGHRSVSWYQQTPGQGLQFLFEYFSETQRNKGNFPGRFSGRQFSNSRSEMNVSTLELGDSALYLCASSLAWQAAYEQYFGPGTRLTVT.

The gene calls are TRBV4-3 and TRBJ2-1, with D hard to call. The CDR3 is 13 amino acids. The germline V gene has CDR1 LGHNA and CDR2 YSLEER. V lost 0 bases, J lost 8 bases, and 8 bases lay in between. The CDR3 sequence: CASSQDRYDEQFF. In DNA, the CDR3 is TGCGCCAGCAGCCAAGACAGGTATGATGAGCAGTTCTTC.